This T cell receptor (beta chain) comes out of a study of OX40 agonist ivuxolimab in advanced cancers. Describing the broader study: Ivuxolimab was a fully human IgG2 agonistic monoclonal antibody targeting the costimulatory receptor OX40 (CD134). Intravenous ivuxolimab was administered to patients every 2 weeks at six dose levels: 0.01, 0.1, 0.3, 1.5, 3 and 10 mg/kg. Among the 52 dose-escalation patients, around 20 had hepatocellular carcinoma, roughly 15 melanoma, 9 renal cell carcinoma and 9 head and neck cancer. In the dose-escalation cohort, roughly 80% of patients were male, and the mean age was approximately 60 years, with a range of about 23 to 85. Prior anti-PD-1, anti-PD-L1 or anti-CTLA-4 therapy was permitted, and 40% of dose-escalation patients had received checkpoint inhibitors. Partial responses occurred in three dose-escalation patients: two with cutaneous melanoma and one with hepatocellular carcinoma. Peripheral TCRbeta sequencing was intended to test whether TCR sequence diversity was altered and clonal T-cell expansion was caused by ivuxolimab. The paper describes the monotherapy dose-escalation part (N of about 47 patients) of the phase I trial of ivuxolimab.

Genomic DNA was extracted from sorted cells for sequencing of the TCRbeta CDR3 region. The immunoSEQ Assay was used to sequence the TCRbeta CDR3 regions. TCRdb mirrors the immuneACCESS table, restricted to in-frame sequences. Some clones are absent from its copies; in checked studies, under half trace to an unresolved V gene, and the reason for the others is unknown. The sample table holds tens of thousands of clones, of which over 80% were seen once. The ten most abundant clones make up 3.8% of the sample. What the research found in general, with its limitations: Which antigens the clonally expanded peripheral T cells were specific for was not determined. Low levels of normalized T-cell clonal expansion were also seen in some patients who did not respond. At doses from 0.1 to 3.0 mg/kg, clonal expansion was seen in both CD4+ and CD8+ blood T cells between baseline and week 6. On average, CD8+ T cells showed more expanded clones than CD4+ T cells after ivuxolimab. In the 0.1-3.0 mg/kg groups, partial responders were among the patients with the lowest normalized peripheral clonal expansion, particularly in CD8+ T cells.

Patients with a history of autoimmune disease or receiving systemic immunosuppression were excluded from the trial. Peripheral blood for TCR sequencing was drawn from every dose cohort at baseline, at cycle 4 day 1 and at cycle 7 day 1. Samples came from an open-label, multicenter, first-in-human phase I dose-escalation trial of ivuxolimab. Adults with locally advanced or metastatic head and neck squamous cell, hepatocellular, melanoma or renal cell carcinoma were enrolled in the trial. Before TCR sequencing, CD4+ and CD8+ T cells were separately sorted from peripheral blood. From the cysteine through the phenylalanine, the CDR3 covers 17 amino acids. Just the 51-base CDR3 DNA is kept, in frame starting at base 1. The germline V gene sets CDR1 to SGHAT and CDR2 to FQNNGV. The germline V and J ends show losses of 1 base and 1 base respectively, and no gene match explains 5 bases of the junction. Comment on this clone: Its antigen is still unknown. No quality values exist for individual bases; no much larger clone is one base distant.

The sequenced sample was CD4+ or CD8+ T cells sorted from blood, obtained in a trial of the OX40 agonist ivuxolimab. The V and J segments used are TRBV11-2 and TRBJ2-1; 9 bases in between match TRBD2. This TCR came from an adult with an advanced solid tumor such as melanoma, head and neck, liver or kidney cancer. The sequenced DNA is TGTGCCAGCAGCTTAGGTCGTAGCGGGAGTTCCTACAATGAGCAGTTCTTC. Its translation reads: CASSLGRSGSSYNEQFF.